One and the same sample provided the 30 T cell receptor beta chains below, sequenced in a study of Ad26.COV2.S vaccination and SARS-CoV-2 variants. Sequencing used immunoSEQ multiplex PCR; TCRdb keeps in-frame clones, though not all of them. The sample contains about 330,000 clones, under 90% of which appear only once. Treatment described: over 15 received Ad26.COV2.S at low or high dose, single or two shots; a few received placebo; per-sample allocation not given. Day 63 following the first vaccine or placebo injection was when the samples were taken. The sequencing used peripheral blood, collected in a trial of Ad26.COV2.S vaccine versus placebo. The receptors originated from a person between 18 and 59 years old who received the Ad26.COV2.S COVID-19 vaccine or a placebo.

The chain recombines TRBV7-8 with TRBJ1-5; 11 positions agree with TRBD1. In germline, CDR1 is SGHVS, CDR2 FQNEAQ. This CDR3 is 16 amino acids long. J gave up 5 bases and V 3 bases, and 6 bases lay outside the gene matches. CDR3 in amino acids: CASSFSGTGGYQPQHF. In DNA form, the CDR3 reads TGTGCCAGCAGCTTCTCCGGGACAGGGGGTTATCAGCCCCAGCATTTT.

The chain is built from TRBV28 and TRBJ1-2; 7 bases fit TRBD1. The CDR3 contains 14 residues. V dropped 0 bases and J dropped 8; count of bases not matched to a gene: 6. Germline assignment: CDR1 MDHEN and CDR2 SYDVKM. Here the CDR3 DNA reads TGTGCCAGCAGTTTATGGGAGACAGGGAGCGGCTACACCTTC. This sequence encodes CASSLWETGSGYTF.

The chain is built from TRBV7-2 and TRBJ2-2; 7 bases match TRBD1. This CDR3 region has 15 residues. The germline gives CDR1 SGHTA, CDR2 FQGNSA. V was clipped by 4 bases and J by 1 base; unmatched bases: 3. CDR3 bases: TGTGCCAGCAGCTGGACAGGATTGAACACCGGGGAGCTGTTTTTT. This sequence encodes CASSWTGLNTGELFF.

The V gene is TRBV7-2, the J gene TRBJ2-3, with 7 positions matching TRBD2. The CDR3 has 16 residues. Looked up from germline, CDR1 is SGHTA and CDR2 is FQGNSA. J lost 7 bases, V lost 1 base, and 11 bases had no gene match. Written as DNA, the CDR3 is TGTGCCAGCAGCTTAGGGGCGGGACTAACACGATATACGCAGTATTTT. Residues: CASSLGAGLTRYTQYF.

This rearrangement joins TRBV12-3 or TRBV12-4 to TRBJ1-5; no definite D call. CDR3 length: 13 residues. V was clipped by 3 bases and J by 7 bases, with 10 bases between them. The CDR3 DNA reads TGTGCCAGCAGTTTTCCAGAGGGCCAGCCCCAGCATTTT. Its translation is CASSFPEGQPQHF.

The chain carries TRBV28 and TRBJ1-2; D is ambiguous. CDR3 size: 12 residues. V was cut by 6 bases and J by 4 bases, with 9 bases left in between. The germline gives CDR1 MDHEN, CDR2 SYDVKM. CDR3 sequence: CASSTPGYGYTF. DNA for the CDR3: TGTGCCAGCAGCACCCCCGGCTATGGCTACACCTTC.

This chain connects TRBV25-1 to TRBJ1-2, with TRBD1 identical over 8 bases. The germline gives CDR1 MGHDK, CDR2 SYGVNS. Losses at the gene ends were 5 bases for V and 2 bases for J; bases not matched to a gene: 4. The CDR3 has 14 amino acids. CDR3 DNA sequence: TGTGCCAGCAGTAGTGGACAGGGAAACTATGGCTACACCTTC. Its protein product is CASSSGQGNYGYTF.

The chain carries TRBV7-2 and TRBJ1-5; D ambiguous. The CDR3 length is 14 residues. Trimming pared 2 bases from V and 8 bases from J, leaving 13 bases between. Germline loops: CDR1 SGHTA, CDR2 FQGNSA. The CDR3 loop is CASSLLASQEPQHF. The CDR3 DNA sequence: TGTGCCAGCAGCTTATTAGCCAGCCAGGAGCCCCAGCATTTT.

The chain recombines TRBV5-1 with TRBJ2-7; no clear D gene. This CDR3 is built from 11 residues. V gave up 6 bases and J gave up 3 bases, with 7 bases separating them. The germline gives CDR1 SGHRS, CDR2 YFSETQ. This chain's CDR3 is CASIHRYEQYV. For the CDR3, the DNA is TGCGCCAGCATCCACCGCTACGAGCAGTACGTC.

Comment on this clone: Just one base apart from a much larger clone, this may be a read error. The same CDR3 can be traced to other DNA sequences in this sample. The rearrangement links TRBV7-9 to TRBJ1-1; D not resolved. Germline CDR1 reads SEHNR; CDR2 reads FQNEAQ (reference sequence). The V gene lost 5 bases and the J gene lost 0 bases, with 4 bases spanning the gap. CDR3 length: 12 residues. In DNA, the CDR3 is TGTGCCAGCAGCGATCTGAACACTGAAGCTTTCTTT. Encoded protein: CASSDLNTEAFF.

V is TRBV6-6 and J is TRBJ1-2; D possibly corresponds to TRBD1 (6 bases). CDR1 and CDR2 (germline): MNHNY, SVGAGI (reference sequence). The CDR3 has 14 residues. Trimming took off 6 bases at V and 2 bases at J, with 13 bases between the two ends. The CDR3 loop is CASSLPGQNYGYTF. The CDR3 DNA follows: TGTGCCAGCAGCTTGCCTGGACAGAACTATGGCTACACCTTC.

This clone was detected only a few times. V and J are TRBV6-5 and TRBJ1-4, with 7 nucleotides matching TRBD1. Germline CDR1 and CDR2: MNHEY and SVGAGI. V dropped 6 bases and J dropped 4; count of bases not matched to a gene: 5. There are 14 residues in the CDR3. The CDR3 DNA is TGTGCCAGCAGGGGGACAGCTTATAATGAAAAACTGTTTTTT. It yields the protein CASRGTAYNEKLFF.

The V gene is TRBV30, the J gene TRBJ1-6, with D tentatively TRBD1 (5 bases). Germline assignment: CDR1 GTSNPN and CDR2 SVGIG (reference sequence). Trimming pared 4 bases from V and 2 bases from J, leaving 18 bases between. CDR3 length: 17 amino acids. The CDR3 region is CAWTPGWGPPYNSPLHF. As DNA, the CDR3 is TGTGCCTGGACACCTGGTTGGGGACCCCCCTATAATTCACCCCTCCACTTT.

This clone has a handful of counts. The V call is TRBV6-5, the J call TRBJ1-5; 7 positions agree with TRBD1. V was clipped by 6 bases and J by 2 bases; unmatched bases: 7. The germline gives CDR1 MNHEY, CDR2 SVGAGI. CDR3 length: 15 amino acids. The CDR3 nucleotides read TGTGCCAGCAGCCTGGACAGGTGGGGCAATCAGCCCCAGCATTTT. This encodes CASSLDRWGNQPQHF.

V gene TRBV29-1 combines with J gene TRBJ2-2; D perhaps matches TRBD2 (6 bases). CDR1 SQVTM and CDR2 ANQGSEA come from the germline V gene. Trimming pared 2 bases from V and 4 bases from J, leaving 14 bases between. The CDR3 totals 15 residues. The CDR3 sequence: CSVETPGEPTGELFF. The CDR3 DNA follows: TGCAGCGTTGAAACCCCGGGGGAACCCACCGGGGAGCTGTTTTTT.

This chain connects TRBV10-2 to TRBJ1-5; D gene uncertain. This CDR3 has 15 amino acids. V lost 0 bases to trimming and J lost 0 bases, with 6 bases between them. Germline V gene sequence: CDR1 WSHSY, CDR2 SAAADI. CDR3 nucleotides: TGCGCCAGCAGTGAGTCGCACCTTAGCAATCAGCCCCAGCATTTT. Residues: CASSESHLSNQPQHF.

The V call is TRBV14, the J call TRBJ1-1, with D unclear. Trimming stripped 6 bases from V and 1 base from J, with 15 bases between. This CDR3 region has 15 residues. Germline V gives CDR1 SGHDN, CDR2 FVKESK. DNA for the CDR3: TGTGCCAGCAGTCTTAGGAAAGCAGGGAACACTGAAGCTTTCTTT. Protein sequence: CASSLRKAGNTEAFF.

The chain employs TRBV5-1 and TRBJ2-2, with 7 bases identical to TRBD1. Germline V lookup: CDR1 SGHRS, CDR2 YFSETQ. J gave up 4 bases and V 3 bases, and 3 bases lay outside the gene matches. This CDR3 contains 14 residues. The CDR3 spells CASSSTGFTGELFF. CDR3 bases: TGCGCCAGCAGCTCGACAGGGTTCACCGGGGAGCTGTTTTTT.

The genes are TRBV9 and TRBJ1-4; D perhaps matches TRBD1 (6 bases). Germline V gene lookup returns CDR1 SGDLS and CDR2 YYNGEE. V lost 3 bases and J 5 bases, leaving 14 bases between the germline ends. The CDR3 sequence is 15 residues long. Written as DNA, the CDR3 is TGTGCCAGCAGCGCCGAACAGGGCGCGAATGAAAAACTGTTTTTT. It translates to CASSAEQGANEKLFF.

The rearrangement joins TRBV7-2 to TRBJ1-2; perhaps TRBD1 as D (6 bases). CDR1 and CDR2 (germline): SGHTA, FQGNSA. V lost 1 base, J lost 8 bases, and 14 bases lay in between. CDR3 length equals 14 residues. CDR3: CASSLGDILGGYTF. CDR3 coding DNA: TGTGCCAGCAGCTTAGGGGACATCTTGGGAGGCTACACCTTC. Together with reference TRBV7-2 and TRBJ1-2, the CDR3 gives the full variable domain: GAGVSQSPSNKVTEKGKDVELRCDPISGHTALYWYRQSLGQGLEFLIYFQGNSAPDKSGLPSDRFSAERTGGSVSTLTIQRTQQEDSAVYLCASSLGDILGGYTFGSGTRLTVV.

As to this clone: At one boundary the junction diverges from the germline segment, which might be a read error. The chain links TRBV2 to TRBJ1-2; tentative D call: TRBD1 (5 bases). The CDR3 extends over 15 amino acids. CDR1 is SNHLY and CDR2 is FYNNEI in the germline V gene. This chain's CDR3 is CATSLRQLTNYGYTF. The CDR3 region has the DNA TGTGCCACCAGTCTCCGACAGCTCACTAACTATGGCTACACCTTC. Variable domain in full (rest from reference TRBV2 and TRBJ1-2): EPEVTQTPSHQVTQMGQEVILRCVPISNHLYFYWYRQILGQKVEFLVSFYNNEISEKSEIFDDQFSVERPDGSNFTLKIRSTKLEDSAMYFCATSLRQLTNYGYTFGSGTRLTVV.

The rearrangement uses TRBV19 and TRBJ1-2; 7 nucleotides agree with TRBD1. The trim removed 4 bases at V and 2 bases at J, leaving 16 bases unmatched. The germline V gene encodes CDR1 LNHDA and CDR2 SQIVND (reference sequence). The CDR3 extends over 18 amino acids. CDR3 bases: TGTGCCAGTAGTACCCGACAGGGCGCCAACCCCTTAAACTATGGCTACACCTTC. This gives the protein CASSTRQGANPLNYGYTF.

This rearrangement joins TRBV6-6 to TRBJ2-7; the D is unclear. CDR3 length: 15 residues. The ends were cut back, 4 bases at V and 0 bases at J, with 13 bases in the middle. Germline CDR1 is MNHNY and CDR2 is SVGAGI (reference sequence). The chain's CDR3 is CASSFRQDLSYEQYF. CDR3 DNA sequence: TGTGCCAGCAGTTTTAGGCAGGACCTCTCCTACGAGCAGTACTTC.

In its sample, this clone was seen once. The chain has TRBV5-6 and TRBJ2-5, with 9 bases lining up with TRBD2. V trimming: 0 bases; J trimming: 5 bases; junction bases outside the gene matches: 8. The CDR3 covers 16 residues. The germline V gene has CDR1 SGHDT and CDR2 YYEEEE. CDR3 protein: CASSLVRAGGWETQYF. DNA for the CDR3: TGTGCCAGCAGCTTGGTACGAGCGGGGGGATGGGAGACCCAGTACTTC.

This sequence joins TRBV7-9 and TRBJ2-1, with D possibly being TRBD2 (6 bases). Germline values: CDR1 SEHNR, CDR2 FQNEAQ (reference sequence). The CDR3 runs 15 residues. The V gene lost 1 base and the J gene lost 9 bases, with 16 bases spanning the gap. DNA of the CDR3: TGTGCCAGCAGCTTAGGGGGGGTGGTAGTGGGTGAGCAGTTCTTC. Translation gives CASSLGGVVVGEQFF.

The rearrangement links TRBV7-3 to TRBJ1-1, with D possibly matching TRBD1 (6 bases). The length of the CDR3 is 12 residues. CDR1 is SGHTA and CDR2 is FQGTGA in the germline V gene. Trimming removed 4 bases from V and 6 bases from J, with 9 bases in between. The chain's CDR3 is CASSSGGPEAFF. CDR3 nucleotides: TGTGCCAGCAGCTCCGGGGGGCCTGAAGCTTTCTTT.

This chain connects TRBV7-9 to TRBJ2-1; 7 nucleotides agree with TRBD2. V dropped 4 bases and J dropped 3; count of bases not matched to a gene: 12. Germline loops: CDR1 SEHNR, CDR2 FQNEAQ (reference sequence). The CDR3 consists of 17 residues. For the CDR3, the DNA is TGTGCCAGCAGCTCCCACGGCCTAGCGGAACTCTACAATGAGCAGTTCTTC. The encoded protein is CASSSHGLAELYNEQFF.

This chain joins TRBV4-1 and TRBJ1-5; no clear D. Looked up from germline, CDR1 is MGHRA and CDR2 is YSYEKL. CDR3 length: 14 amino acids. V was shortened by 7 bases and J by 2 bases, with 12 bases between the two germline ends. CDR3 sequence reads: CASKHLGGNQPQHF. In nucleotides, the CDR3 is TGCGCCAGCAAACACCTGGGTGGCAATCAGCCCCAGCATTTT.

This rearrangement joins TRBV18 to TRBJ1-2; 7 bases are a match to TRBD1. Trimming at V came to 3 bases and at J to 8 bases, leaving 9 bases not matched to a gene. Germline V gives CDR1 KGHSH, CDR2 LQKENI. The CDR3 consists of 14 residues. The CDR3 is CASSPLGQDGGYTF. CDR3 DNA: TGTGCCAGCTCACCTCTCGGACAGGACGGCGGCTACACCTTC. The variable domain in full, completed from reference TRBV18 and TRBJ1-2, reads NAGVMQNPRHLVRRRGQEARLRCSPMKGHSHVYWYRQLPEEGLKFMVYLQKENIIDESGMPKERFSAEFPKEGPSILRIQQVVRGDSAAYFCASSPLGQDGGYTFGSGTRLTVV.

The chain has TRBV5-5 and TRBJ2-3; D is unclear. The ends were cut back, 5 bases at V and 0 bases at J, with 7 bases in the middle. The length of the CDR3 is 13 residues. Germline-derived CDR1 and CDR2 are SGHKS and YYEKEE (reference sequence). The CDR3 DNA follows: TGTGCCAGCAGTCCTACTAGCACAGATACGCAGTATTTT. This codes for CASSPTSTDTQYF.